This passage covers 24 T cell receptor beta chains from one sample sequenced in a study of T cells after yellow fever vaccination. TCRdb passed the 5' RACE reads through MiXCR, listing each CDR3 protein once. Among some 80,000 distinct CDR3 sequences, roughly 15% were seen once, and the ten largest hold about 22%. Here the sequenced sample was CD8+ T cells not binding an NS4B(214-222) dextramer, sorted from PBMCs, taken less than 25 days after the first yellow fever vaccination. These receptors all stem from a man between 18 and 35 years old who received the YFV17D yellow fever vaccine.

This clonotype was found a few times. The J gene is TRBJ2-7, the V gene TRBV4-1; D is undetermined. This CDR3 is built from 15 residues. The V end lost 3 bases, the J end lost 3 bases, and 15 bases lay between the germline ends. Germline CDR1 MGHRA, CDR2 YSYEKL. CDR3 residues: CASSHRVVERYEQYF. As DNA, the CDR3 is TGCGCCAGCAGCCATCGGGTAGTAGAGCGCTACGAGCAGTACTTC.

This clonotype was found a few times. The V and J genes are TRBV12-3 or TRBV12-4 and TRBJ2-7, with D hard to call. Trimming pared 2 bases from V and 0 bases from J, leaving 8 bases between. CDR3 length: 14 residues. The CDR3 sequence: CASSLLSSSYEQYF. The CDR3 DNA reads as TGTGCCAGCAGTTTACTTTCTAGCTCCTACGAGCAGTACTTC.

The rearrangement joins TRBV9 to TRBJ2-7; perhaps TRBD2 as D (7 bases). V shed 1 base and J shed 7 bases, with 15 bases lying between them. CDR1 is SGDLS, CDR2 YYNGEE, per germline. This CDR3 is built from 14 residues. The CDR3 nucleotides are TGTGCCAGCAGCGTAAAGGCGGGGGCGGGTGAGCAGTACTTC. It codes for CASSVKAGAGEQYF.

This clonotype came up a few times. The chain is built from TRBV11-2 and TRBJ2-3; 8 nucleotides align to TRBD1. Trimming at V came to 5 bases and at J to 1 base, leaving 8 bases not matched to a gene. The germline CDR1 and CDR2 sequences are SGHAT and FQNNGV. There are 16 residues in the CDR3. CDR3 sequence: CASSARTGTGTDTQYF. The CDR3 coding sequence is TGTGCCAGCAGCGCGCGGACAGGGACAGGCACAGATACGCAGTATTTT.

The V call is TRBV6-5, the J call TRBJ2-7, with 7 bases matching TRBD1. Germline loops: CDR1 MNHEY, CDR2 SVGAGI. The CDR3 is 14 residues long. The J segment lost 5 bases and the V segment lost 7 bases, leaving 11 bases of the junction unmatched. The CDR3 DNA follows: TGTGCCAGCAAACAGACAGGGAGAATGGACGAGCAGTACTTC. Translating gives CASKQTGRMDEQYF.

The chain uses TRBV5-3 and TRBJ1-5; D unresolved. TRBV5-3 is treated as an ORF (open reading frame) with a function not yet certain. The CDR3 is 12 residues long. Deletions cut 4 bases from V and 11 bases from J, with 13 bases between. The chain's CDR3 is CARSPAGLAQHF. The DNA of the CDR3 is TGTGCCAGAAGCCCCGCTGGGTTAGCCCAGCATTTT.

This clonotype has only a few counts. V is TRBV12-3 or TRBV12-4 and J is TRBJ1-5; tentatively, D is TRBD1 (5 bases). CDR3 size: 12 residues. V lost 5 bases and J lost 7, with 9 bases in between. CDR3 sequence reads: CASSEGRQPQHF. The CDR3 nucleotides are TGTGCCAGCAGTGAGGGGAGACAGCCCCAGCATTTT.

This clonotype occurred once. The chain is built from TRBV7-9 and TRBJ2-2, with TRBD1 matching 8 bases. CDR3 length: 16 residues. V was pared by 3 bases and J by 3 bases, with 6 bases of the junction left unmatched. Germline CDR1 and CDR2: SEHNR and FQNEAQ (reference sequence). CDR3 nucleotides: TGTGCCAGCAGCTTGACAGGGGTTCGGGACACCGGGGAGCTGTTTTTT. Its protein is CASSLTGVRDTGELFF.

The chain couples TRBV4-1 to TRBJ2-1, with 7 nucleotides matching TRBD1. The junction had 6 bases not matched to a gene; V was cut back by 1 base and J by 6 bases. The CDR3 spans 15 residues. From germline, CDR1 is MGHRA and CDR2 YSYEKL. The CDR3 nucleotides are TGCGCCAGCAGCCAAGCGACAGGGATTGGCAATGAGCAGTTCTTC. Its translation: CASSQATGIGNEQFF.

This clonotype was observed a few times. J is TRBJ1-2 and V is TRBV4-2; D gene ambiguous. This CDR3 region has 12 residues. Germline V lookup: CDR1 LGHNA, CDR2 YNFKEQ. The germline V and J ends were trimmed by 5 bases and 7 bases, with 11 bases remaining between them. CDR3 DNA: TGTGCCAGCAGCTGGGGTAGCGGTGGCTACACCTTC. Amino acid sequence: CASSWGSGGYTF.

The chain combines TRBV6-1 with TRBJ1-4; 7 positions match TRBD1. Germline CDR1 is MNHNS and CDR2 is SASEGT. This CDR3 has 16 residues. The V and J ends lost 6 bases and 14 bases, in that order; junction bases with no gene match: 21. Here the CDR3 reads CASSPINEGPAGGLFF. CDR3 nucleotides: TGTGCCAGCAGCCCTATAAACGAGGGACCCGCAGGGGGTCTGTTTTTT.

This clonotype was detected a few times. This chain joins TRBV4-1 and TRBJ2-1; the D gene is possibly TRBD2 (6 bases). Between the trimmed V and J ends, which lost 4 bases and 0 bases, there was a span of 13 bases. CDR1 and CDR2 (germline): MGHRA, YSYEKL. CDR3 size: 16 residues. The CDR3: CASSPSVTTSYNEQFF. The CDR3 nucleotides read TGCGCCAGCAGCCCTAGCGTGACTACCTCCTACAATGAGCAGTTCTTC.

The chain joins TRBV7-9 to TRBJ2-3; D not certain. The germline gives CDR1 SEHNR, CDR2 FQNEAQ (reference sequence). The CDR3 length is 14 residues. V was cut by 1 base and J by 4 bases, with 9 bases left in between. The CDR3 spells CASSLVLGPDTQYF. The CDR3, as DNA: TGTGCCAGCAGCTTAGTTCTGGGCCCAGATACGCAGTATTTT.

This clonotype occurred a few times. The DNA for the CDR3 is TGTGCCACCAGTGACCACGACAGGGATAATGACAATGAGCAGTTCTTC. This translates into CATSDHDRDNDNEQFF. The chain joins TRBV24-1 to TRBJ2-1, with TRBD1 identical over 7 bases. The CDR3 extends over 16 amino acids. V trimming: 4 bases; J trimming: 5 bases; junction bases outside the gene matches: 10. CDR1 and CDR2 (germline): KGHDR, SFDVKD.

The rearrangement uses TRBV29-1 and TRBJ2-2; TRBD2 matches at 7 bases. Unmatched junction bases numbered 12, after V lost 7 bases and J lost 4 bases. This CDR3 has 15 residues. Germline loops: CDR1 SQVTM, CDR2 ANQGSEA. CDR3 sequence (DNA): TGCAGCGGCCGAGCGGGGAACGGAGGCACCGGGGAGCTGTTTTTT. Its translation is CSGRAGNGGTGELFF.

The CDR3 nucleotides read TGTGCCACCAGTGATGGACAGGGTAATTCACCCCTCCACTTT. Protein: CATSDGQGNSPLHF. The chain employs TRBV24-1 and TRBJ1-6; 8 bases are a match to TRBD1. This CDR3 region has 14 residues. Germline CDR1 KGHDR, CDR2 SFDVKD. V was clipped by 3 bases and J by 6 bases; unmatched bases: 0.

V gene TRBV4-2 combines with J gene TRBJ1-4; TRBD1 matches 11 bases. CDR1 and CDR2 (germline): LGHNA, YNFKEQ. V lost 0 bases and J lost 7; bases outside the gene matches: 4. There are 16 residues in the CDR3. CDR3 nucleotides: TGTGCCAGCAGCCAAGATCGGGACAGGGGGAGTGAAAAACTGTTTTTT. Its protein product is CASSQDRDRGSEKLFF.

The chain recombines TRBV29-1 with TRBJ2-7; possible D gene TRBD1, 5 bases. CDR1 SQVTM and CDR2 ANQGSEA come from the germline V gene. Trimming left V 4 bases short and J 4 bases short, with 11 bases between. This CDR3 is 12 amino acids long. The DNA for the CDR3 is TGCAGCGTTGGCCAGGGAACGTACGAGCAGTACTTC. Residues: CSVGQGTYEQYF.

This clonotype was detected only a few times. The chain joins TRBV5-4 to TRBJ1-2, with a tentative D call TRBD1 (6 bases). CDR1 SGHNT and CDR2 YYREEE come from the germline V gene (reference sequence). This CDR3 contains 12 residues. V gave up 4 bases and J gave up 8 bases, with 12 bases separating them. DNA for the CDR3: TGTGCCAGCAGCGGGCCGGACAGAGGCTACACCTTC. Translating it yields CASSGPDRGYTF.

This clonotype was seen a few times. The chain carries TRBV5-5 and TRBJ2-3; a possible D gene is TRBD1 (5 bases). CDR1 is SGHKS and CDR2 is YYEKEE in the germline V gene (reference sequence). V was shortened by 1 base and J by 6 bases, with 12 bases between the two germline ends. CDR3 size: 14 residues. CDR3 residues: CASSLIRVIDTQYF. The CDR3 DNA is TGTGCCAGCAGCTTGATCAGGGTGATCGATACGCAGTATTTT. The variable domain in full, completed from reference TRBV5-5 and TRBJ2-3, reads DAGVTQSPTHLIKTRGQQVTLRCSPISGHKSVSWYQQVLGQGPQFIFQYYEKEERGRGNFPDRFSARQFPNYSSELNVNALLLGDSALYLCASSLIRVIDTQYFGPGTRLTVL.

The V call is TRBV6-5, the J call TRBJ1-1; unclear D gene. Germline V gene sequence: CDR1 MNHEY, CDR2 SVGAGI. Deletions cut 1 base from V and 4 bases from J, with 10 bases between. The CDR3 is 14 residues long. CDR3 loop: CASSYYPGSTEAFF. In DNA form, the CDR3 reads TGTGCCAGCAGTTACTACCCGGGGTCCACTGAAGCTTTCTTT.

For the CDR3, the DNA is TGTGCCAGCAGCCAAGTCCAAGGGGACTATGGCTACACCTTC. Amino acids: CASSQVQGDYGYTF. The chain joins TRBV4-2 to TRBJ1-2; D possibly corresponds to TRBD1 (5 bases). The CDR3 sequence is 14 residues long. V was pared by 1 base and J by 3 bases, with 9 bases between. Per germline, CDR1 LGHNA and CDR2 YNFKEQ.

Only a few counts were recorded for this clonotype. The CDR3 sequence is CASSQDPISAVTYEQYF. In DNA, the CDR3 is TGCGCCAGCAGCCAAGATCCTATCTCGGCGGTAACCTACGAGCAGTACTTC. The chain combines TRBV4-1 with TRBJ2-7; no reliable D call. The CDR3 extends over 17 amino acids. Germline V gene sequence: CDR1 MGHRA, CDR2 YSYEKL. Trimming cost V 0 bases and J 2 bases, with 17 bases left between them.

This clonotype has just a few counts. The chain carries TRBV5-1 and TRBJ1-5; D uncertain. V was clipped by 0 bases and J by 0 bases, with 7 bases between them. This CDR3 contains 15 residues. The germline CDR1 and CDR2 sequences are SGHRS and YFSETQ. The CDR3 protein is CASSLEWGSNQPQHF. The CDR3 nucleotides are TGCGCCAGCAGCTTGGAATGGGGTAGCAATCAGCCCCAGCATTTT.